Each of the 20 T cell receptor beta chains below was sequenced from the same sample in a study of T cell responses to AZD1222 COVID-19 vaccine. The repertoire was sequenced with immunoSEQ multiplex PCR; TCRdb's copy has only in-frame clones and lacks some. The sample yields 96,000 or so clones, about 89% seen once. The sample in question was peripheral blood, obtained on day 0 of AZD1222 vaccination. These receptor sequences come from an adult in good health.

V usage is TRBV6-5 and J usage is TRBJ1-5; possibly TRBD1 for D (5 bases). V lost 6 bases to trimming and J lost 2 bases, with 8 bases between them. The CDR3 length is 13 residues. Germline CDR1 and CDR2: MNHEY and SVGAGI. CDR3 in DNA: TGTGCCAGCAGAGTGACAGGCAATCAGCCCCAGCATTTT. This gives the protein CASRVTGNQPQHF.

The genes are TRBV4-3 and TRBJ1-3; 8 bases are shared with TRBD1. The germline gives CDR1 LGHNA, CDR2 YSLEER. The CDR3 has 15 amino acids. Germline trimming cut 0 bases from V and 3 bases from J; bases unmatched to any gene: 1. In DNA, the CDR3 is TGCGCCAGCAGCCAAGAAGACAGGGGTGGAAACACCATATATTTT. Translation gives CASSQEDRGGNTIYF.

The gene calls are TRBV19 and TRBJ1-1; no clear D gene. V dropped 3 bases and J dropped 0 bases, with 11 bases sitting between them. Germline V gives CDR1 LNHDA, CDR2 SQIVND (reference sequence). CDR3 length equals 15 residues. CDR3 coding DNA: TGTGCCAGTAGTATTGTTGACAAGATGAACACTGAAGCTTTCTTT. Translation gives CASSIVDKMNTEAFF. The whole variable domain, remainder taken from reference TRBV19 and TRBJ1-1, is DGGITQSPKYLFRKEGQNVTLSCEQNLNHDAMYWYRQDPGQGLRLIYYSQIVNDFQKGDIAEGYSVSREKKESFPLTVTSAQKNPTAFYLCASSIVDKMNTEAFFGQGTRLTVV.

The chain joins TRBV2 to TRBJ1-4, with TRBD1 matching over 7 bases. V lost 8 bases and J lost 4; bases outside the gene matches: 4. The CDR3 extends over 13 amino acids. In germline, CDR1 is SNHLY, CDR2 FYNNEI. The CDR3 sequence: CASRGQDNEKLFF. The DNA for the CDR3 is TGTGCCAGCCGAGGACAGGATAATGAAAAACTGTTTTTT.

This sequence joins TRBV6-5 and TRBJ2-7, with 8 bases identical to TRBD1. The germline V gene has CDR1 MNHEY and CDR2 SVGAGI. The CDR3 has 14 residues. The J segment lost 3 bases and the V segment lost 6 bases, leaving 7 bases of the junction unmatched. The DNA of the CDR3 is TGTGCCAGCAGGATCGGACAGGGAAACTACGAGCAGTACTTC. It codes for CASRIGQGNYEQYF.

The chain is built from TRBV10-1 and TRBJ1-1, with D perhaps TRBD1 (5 bases). The CDR3 spans 13 residues. Trimming removed 6 bases at V and 0 bases at J, with 8 bases between. CDR1 and CDR2 (germline): WNHNN, SYGVQD (reference sequence). CDR3 in amino acids: CASRQDMNTEAFF. CDR3 nucleotide sequence: TGCGCCAGCAGACAGGACATGAACACTGAAGCTTTCTTT.

The chain joins TRBV6-5 to TRBJ2-2, with D tentatively TRBD1 (6 bases). The CDR3 sequence is 14 residues long. Trimming removed 3 bases from V and 3 bases from J, with 8 bases in between. The V gene's germline CDR1 is MNHEY and CDR2 SVGAGI. CDR3 region: CASSYKGDTGELFF. The CDR3 bases are TGTGCCAGCAGTTATAAGGGGGACACCGGGGAGCTGTTTTTT.

In nucleotides, the CDR3 is TGTGCCAGCAGTGATCAGGGGGGCAGTGAAAAACTGTTTTTT. Translated: CASSDQGGSEKLFF. The V and J genes are TRBV6-4 and TRBJ1-4, with 7 nucleotides matching TRBD1. With 3 bases clipped from V and 7 bases from J, the junction kept 5 bases outside the gene matches. Germline values: CDR1 MRHNA, CDR2 SNTAGT. This CDR3 spans 14 amino acids.

This chain uses TRBV28 with TRBJ2-7; the match to TRBD1 covers 8 bases. With V trimmed by 6 bases and J by 6 bases, 4 bases remained unmatched. The germline V gene has CDR1 MDHEN and CDR2 SYDVKM. The CDR3 is 12 residues long. CDR3 nucleotide sequence: TGTGCCAGCAGCAGGACAGGGCGCGAGCAGTACTTC. Its translation: CASSRTGREQYF.

This clone has more than one count but fewer than ten. The V and J genes are TRBV19 and TRBJ1-5; tentative D call: TRBD1 (6 bases). V was shortened by 7 bases and J by 0 bases, with 16 bases between the two germline ends. Per germline, CDR1 LNHDA and CDR2 SQIVND (reference sequence). The CDR3 extends over 16 amino acids. The CDR3 nucleotides read TGTGCCAGTACTAGGGGGAGAAGAGATAGCAATCAGCCCCAGCATTTT. Translating gives CASTRGRRDSNQPQHF.

The DNA for the CDR3 is TGTGCCAGTAGGGATTTGGGGGGCTTCTATGGCTACACCTTC. Protein: CASRDLGGFYGYTF. V gene TRBV19 combines with J gene TRBJ1-2, with TRBD1 as a possible D gene (6 bases). Trimming stripped 6 bases from V and 4 bases from J, with 15 bases between. The CDR3 has 14 amino acids. Germline CDR1 LNHDA, CDR2 SQIVND (reference sequence).

This clone was seen only once. This chain links TRBV7-3 with TRBJ2-3, with a tentative D call TRBD1 (6 bases). The CDR3 covers 13 residues. V dropped 5 bases and J dropped 6 bases, with 12 bases sitting between them. Germline assignment: CDR1 SGHTA and CDR2 FQGTGA. CDR3 in DNA: TGTGCCAGCAGCACGACAGGTTCCGATACGCAGTATTTT. Its protein is CASSTTGSDTQYF.

The CDR3 DNA is TGCAGCGTTGGTGGAATAGGTGGCTACACCTTC. Protein sequence: CSVGGIGGYTF. The genes are TRBV20-1 and TRBJ1-2; no reliable D call. CDR1 DFQATT and CDR2 SNEGSKA come from the germline V gene (reference sequence). CDR3 length: 11 residues.

The chain joins TRBV2 to TRBJ1-1; 8 nucleotides agree with TRBD1. Germline values: CDR1 SNHLY, CDR2 FYNNEI. CDR3 size: 11 residues. With 7 bases clipped from V and 7 bases from J, the junction kept 2 bases outside the gene matches. CDR3 loop: CASTGQGEAFF. In nucleotides, the CDR3 is TGTGCCAGCACCGGACAGGGTGAAGCTTTCTTT.

This rearrangement joins TRBV18 to TRBJ1-1; D gene unclear. With 3 bases removed from V and 10 bases from J, the gap between germline ends came to 15 bases. This CDR3 spans 13 amino acids. Germline V gives CDR1 KGHSH, CDR2 LQKENI. CDR3 nucleotides: TGTGCCAGCTCACCTCGGACGGTCGAGCGAGCTTTCTTT. The encoded protein is CASSPRTVERAFF.

This clone was seen a handful of times. CDR3: CASSPDLPFHHYGYTF. CDR3 in DNA: TGTGCCAGCAGCCCCGACCTGCCGTTTCACCACTATGGCTACACCTTC. The genes are TRBV7-8 and TRBJ1-2; the D is unclear. Germline CDR1 is SGHVS and CDR2 is FQNEAQ. V was cut by 5 bases and J by 3 bases, with 19 bases left in between. The CDR3 runs 16 residues.

This CDR3 reads CATPLGLAGGPYNEQFF. The CDR3, as DNA: TGTGCCACCCCTTTGGGACTAGCGGGGGGGCCGTACAATGAGCAGTTCTTC. This chain connects TRBV7-9 to TRBJ2-1, with 16 bases that match TRBD2. The trim removed 10 bases at V and 4 bases at J, leaving 10 bases unmatched. The CDR3 is made up of 17 amino acids. CDR1 is SEHNR, CDR2 FQNEAQ, per germline (reference sequence).

V is TRBV18 and J is TRBJ2-5; 7 bases are shared with TRBD2. The germline gives CDR1 KGHSH, CDR2 LQKENI. The CDR3 totals 17 residues. V shed 3 bases, J shed 5 bases, and the junction held 15 bases outside the gene matches. CDR3 nucleotide sequence: TGTGCCAGCTCACCCCCCCAAGTTTTGGGGGGGAGGGAGACCCAGTACTTC. Amino acids: CASSPPQVLGGRETQYF.

The V and J genes are TRBV11-3 and TRBJ1-5, with D unclear. This CDR3 is 19 amino acids long. With 0 bases removed from V and 0 bases from J, the gap between germline ends came to 18 bases. From germline, CDR1 is SGHNT and CDR2 YENEEA. The CDR3 DNA reads TGTGCCAGCAGCTTAGACGGTCACTGGGCCGTCTATAGCAATCAGCCCCAGCATTTT. Translation: CASSLDGHWAVYSNQPQHF. Full variable domain (remainder filled in from reference TRBV11-3 and TRBJ1-5): EAGVVQSPRYKIIEKKQPVAFWCNPISGHNTLYWYLQNLGQGPELLIRYENEEAVDDSQLPKDRFSAERLKGVDSTLKIQPAELGDSAVYLCASSLDGHWAVYSNQPQHFGDGTRLSIL.

The chain carries TRBV2 and TRBJ1-1, with D perhaps matching TRBD1 (5 bases). Trimming cost V 6 bases and J 2 bases, with 10 bases left between them. Germline V lookup: CDR1 SNHLY, CDR2 FYNNEI. The CDR3 has 13 residues. The CDR3, as DNA: TGTGCCAGCAGCGCGGGACCTAACACTGAAGCTTTCTTT. Translation gives CASSAGPNTEAFF.